This T cell receptor beta chain was sequenced for a study of monozygotic twins with inflammatory bowel disease. Points from the study as a whole: Cells of different T cell subtypes could not be told apart.

Comments on this clonotype: Its specificity is unknown.

TCRdb reprocessed the 5' RACE reads and keeps a single row for each CDR3 protein, giving no DNA. There are under 350,000 distinct CDR3 sequences in the sample, with about 5% held by the top ten. Germline V gene lookup returns CDR1 SGDLS and CDR2 YYNGEE. There are 15 residues in the CDR3. No sorting of T cells preceded isolation of total RNA from whole blood. The chain employs TRBV9 and TRBJ2-1; TCRdb's D call, TRBD2, is unchecked because there is no DNA. The receptor was derived from a human donor with ulcerative colitis or Crohn's disease, or a healthy co-twin of an affected twin (not recorded which). Sequenced material: blood. The CDR3 is CASSEGGLVSNEQFF.